These T cell receptor beta chains were read from a single sample in a study of blood T cell repertoires in COVID-19. Profiling relied on immunoSEQ multiplex PCR, and the TCRdb table lists in-frame clones only, not all of them. Of over 200,000 clones in the sample, around 80% are singletons; the top ten hold over 0.95%. Sequencing was carried out using peripheral blood. Receptor source: a young woman with COVID-19, enrolled during active disease. The CDR3 runs from the conserved cysteine through the conserved F or W. Each record gives: J gene, V gene, D gene, CDR3 DNA, CDR3 protein. A D gene is named only where the DNA matches it firmly.

>TRBJ2-1|TRBV5-6|.
TGTGCCAGCAGAGGGGGACGCGATATATTCAATGAGCAGTTCTTC
CASRGGRDIFNEQFF
>TRBJ2-2|TRBV7-2|.
TGTGCCAGCACCTCCCTCGGGGTGGTCGGGGAGCTGTTTTTT
CASTSLGVVGELFF
>TRBJ2-5|TRBV9|TRBD2
TGTGCCAGCAGCGTAGGGGTTAGCGGGATCCAAGAGACCCAGTACTTC
CASSVGVSGIQETQYF
>TRBJ1-3|TRBV9|.
TGTGCCAGCAGCTTCTACGGGGACTCTGGAAACACCATATATTTT
CASSFYGDSGNTIYF
>TRBJ2-2|TRBV6-2/TRBV6-3|TRBD2
TGTGCCAGCAGCCGAATAGACCCGGGGCCGACTAGCGGGAGGAACACCGGGGAGCTGTTTTTT
CASSRIDPGPTSGRNTGELFF
>TRBJ1-2|TRBV7-2|TRBD1
TGTGCCAGCAGCCGGACCACCGGGACAGGGTCCTATGGCTACACCTTC
CASSRTTGTGSYGYTF
>TRBJ2-3|TRBV7-9|.
TGTGCCAGCAGCCCCCGAGGCACAGATACGCAGTATTTT
CASSPRGTDTQYF
>TRBJ1-2|TRBV2|.
TGTGCCAGCGAGGGCGAAGCTAACTATGGCTACACCTTC
CASEGEANYGYTF
>TRBJ2-7|TRBV9|TRBD1
TGTGCCAGCAGCCCTGGACCGGGACAGAGTTCCTACGAGCAGTACTTC
CASSPGPGQSSYEQYF
>TRBJ1-4|TRBV4-3|TRBD1
TGCGCCAGCAGCCCGTCCCGGGACAGGGGCGGGGGAGAAAAACTGTTTTTT
CASSPSRDRGGGEKLFF
>TRBJ2-5|TRBV9|TRBD2
TGTGCCAGCAGACCGTCGGGGGGCCAGTACTTC
CASRPSGGQYF
>TRBJ1-3|TRBV7-9|.
TGTGCCAGCAGCTTAGGAGGGTCTGGAAACACCATATATTTT
CASSLGGSGNTIYF
>TRBJ2-2|TRBV6-1|TRBD1
TGTGCCACCCGGACAGGCTCGAACACCGGGGAGCTGTTTTTT
CATRTGSNTGELFF
>TRBJ2-6|TRBV7-9|.
TGTGCCAGCAGCTTCCTCGGGGCTGGGGCCAACGTCCTGACTTTC
CASSFLGAGANVLTF
>TRBJ1-3|TRBV19|.
TGTGCCAGTAGTACACCGGGAATATCAACTGGAAACACCATATATTTT
CASSTPGISTGNTIYF
>TRBJ1-2|TRBV9|TRBD1
TGTGCCAGCAGCGTAGGGGGACAGGGGGCTTTCTACACCTTC
CASSVGGQGAFYTF
>TRBJ2-3|TRBV29-1|.
TGCAGCGTTGAAGCCGCCACCCAGATATACGCAGATACGCAGTATTTT
CSVEAATQIYADTQYF
>TRBJ2-7|TRBV6-1|TRBD1
TGTGCCAGCAGTGGGACCCCGGGACAGGGACCCCACGAGCAGTACTTC
CASSGTPGQGPHEQYF